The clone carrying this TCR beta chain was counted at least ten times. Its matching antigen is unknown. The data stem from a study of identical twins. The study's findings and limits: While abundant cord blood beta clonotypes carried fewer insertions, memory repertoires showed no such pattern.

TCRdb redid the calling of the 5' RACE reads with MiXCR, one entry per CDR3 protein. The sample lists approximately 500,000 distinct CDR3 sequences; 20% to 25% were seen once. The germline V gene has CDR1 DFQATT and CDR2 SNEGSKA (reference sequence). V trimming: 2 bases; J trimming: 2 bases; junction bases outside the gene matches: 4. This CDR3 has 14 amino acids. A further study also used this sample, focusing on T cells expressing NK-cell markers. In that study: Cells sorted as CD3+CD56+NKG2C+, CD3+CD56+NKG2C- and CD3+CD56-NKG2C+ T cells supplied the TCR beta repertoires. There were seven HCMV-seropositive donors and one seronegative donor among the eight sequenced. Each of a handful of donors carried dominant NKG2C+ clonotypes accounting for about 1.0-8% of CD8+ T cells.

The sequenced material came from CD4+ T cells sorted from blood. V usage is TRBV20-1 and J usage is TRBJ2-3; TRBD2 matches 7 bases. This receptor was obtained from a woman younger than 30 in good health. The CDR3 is CSARSAGSTDTQYF. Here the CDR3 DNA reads TGCAGTGCTAGATCAGCGGGGTCCACAGATACGCAGTATTTT.